The rows below give T cell receptor beta chains drawn from one sample of a study of cytomegalovirus exposure and HLA in healthy donors. TCRdb's copy holds only in-frame clones and misses some; the assay was immunoSEQ multiplex PCR. The table lists some 120,000 clones, 70% to 75% of them singletons. Sequencing used PBMCs. These receptors were obtained from a middle-aged woman in good health and CMV-seropositive. CDR3s include the opening cysteine and the closing phenylalanine or tryptophan. A D gene is named only where the DNA matches it firmly. Part of the rows lack a size; the others show once, few, many or a class for expanded clones.

V: TRBV9
J: TRBJ1-2
D: NA
size: few
DNA: TGTGCCAGCAGCCCGCGGGAAGGTTATGGCTACACCTTC
CDR3: CASSPREGYGYTF

V: TRBV28
J: TRBJ1-3
D: NA
size: few
DNA: TGTGCCAGCAGCCCTCGGGGGTTTGCCTCTGGAAACACCATATATTTT
CDR3: CASSPRGFASGNTIYF

V: TRBV7-2
J: TRBJ2-1
D: TRBD1
size: NA
DNA: TGTGCCAGCAGCTTACTGGGACAGGGGATATACAATGAGCAGTTCTTC
CDR3: CASSLLGQGIYNEQFF

V: TRBV4-2
J: TRBJ1-5
D: TRBD1
size: few
DNA: TGTGCCAGCAGCCGAGAGGACAGGGGCCCATTCTATAGCAATCAGCCCCAGCATTTT
CDR3: CASSREDRGPFYSNQPQHF

V: TRBV19
J: TRBJ2-7
D: TRBD1
size: NA
DNA: TGTGCCAGTAGTCAACCGGGACAGGGAGACGAGCAGTACTTC
CDR3: CASSQPGQGDEQYF

V: TRBV2
J: TRBJ1-2
D: NA
size: NA
DNA: TGTGCCAGCAGTGAAAAGGGGATTCGTGGCTACACCTTC
CDR3: CASSEKGIRGYTF

V: TRBV7-9
J: TRBJ2-2
D: TRBD1
size: NA
DNA: TGTGCCAGCAGCTTAGACAGGGGGGTGTCGAACACCGGGGAGCTGTTTTTT
CDR3: CASSLDRGVSNTGELFF

V: TRBV6-5
J: TRBJ1-2
D: TRBD1
size: NA
DNA: TGTGCCAGCAGCAGCAATGGACAGGGGTGGGGATTC
CDR3: CASSSNGQGWGF

V: TRBV28
J: TRBJ1-5
D: TRBD1
size: NA
DNA: TGTGCCAGCAGTTCCCCCGAGACAGGGGGGAGCAATCAGCCCCAGCATTTT
CDR3: CASSSPETGGSNQPQHF

V: TRBV19
J: TRBJ2-2
D: NA
size: NA
DNA: TGTGCCAGTACTCGTCTACTAAACACCGGGGAGCTGTTTTTT
CDR3: CASTRLLNTGELFF

V: TRBV5-4
J: TRBJ2-1
D: NA
size: NA
DNA: TGTGCCAGCAGCTTGGCCGGGCAGGGGAGCTTTAGGGACAATGAGCAGTTCTTC
CDR3: CASSLAGQGSFRDNEQFF

V: TRBV4-3
J: TRBJ2-2
D: NA
size: NA
DNA: TGCGCCAGCAGCCAAGATCCTGGCGCGGAAAGGCGGGAGCTGTTTTTT
CDR3: CASSQDPGAERRELFF

V: TRBV4-3
J: TRBJ1-4
D: NA
size: NA
DNA: TGCGCCAGCAGCCAGAGACAGACAGAGAATGAAAAACTGTTTTTT
CDR3: CASSQRQTENEKLFF

V: TRBV6-6
J: TRBJ1-4
D: TRBD1
size: few
DNA: TGTGCCAGCAGACAGGGGGCCGGCAGTGAAAAACTGTTTTTT
CDR3: CASRQGAGSEKLFF

V: TRBV6-5
J: TRBJ2-7
D: TRBD2
size: NA
DNA: TGTGCCAGCAGCCCCCCACTAGCGGGATTGGACGAGCAGTACTTC
CDR3: CASSPPLAGLDEQYF

V: TRBV6-5
J: TRBJ2-1
D: NA
size: NA
DNA: TGTGCCAGCAGTTCCCTTAACTACAATGAGCAGTTCTTC
CDR3: CASSSLNYNEQFF

V: TRBV2
J: TRBJ2-2
D: TRBD1
size: NA
DNA: TGTGCCAGCAGGGACAGGGGGAGCACCGGGGAGCTGTTTTTT
CDR3: CASRDRGSTGELFF

V: TRBV2
J: TRBJ2-3
D: TRBD1
size: NA
DNA: TGTGCCAGCAGTGACGACAGGGACACAGATACGCAGTATTTT
CDR3: CASSDDRDTDTQYF

V: TRBV7-9
J: TRBJ2-7
D: NA
size: NA
DNA: TGTGCCAGCAGCTCCAGCGGGCCCCGTTACTTC
CDR3: CASSSSGPRYF

V: TRBV2
J: TRBJ1-1
D: TRBD1
size: NA
DNA: TGTGCCTATCAGGGGGTGGGGACCCCTGGAACTGAAGCTTTCTTT
CDR3: CAYQGVGTPGTEAFF

V: TRBV27
J: TRBJ2-5
D: TRBD2
size: once
DNA: TGTGCCAGCTCCACCCGACTAGCGGGAGTAGAGACCCAATACTTC
CDR3: CASSTRLAGVETQYF

V: TRBV19
J: TRBJ1-1
D: NA
size: NA
DNA: TGTGCCAGTATAGCACTCGACACTGAAGCTTTCTTT
CDR3: CASIALDTEAFF

V: TRBV6-1
J: TRBJ2-7
D: TRBD1
size: once
DNA: TGTGCCAGCAGACCCCCGGGACAGGGGGCCTACGAGCAGTACTTC
CDR3: CASRPPGQGAYEQYF

V: TRBV9
J: TRBJ2-7
D: NA
size: NA
DNA: TGTGCCAGCAGCGTAGAGGGGGAAACCCGCAAGCAGTACTTC
CDR3: CASSVEGETRKQYF

V: TRBV4-3
J: TRBJ2-5
D: NA
size: NA
DNA: TGCGCCAGCAGCCAAGAAGGCGGGGGCCGGGGGGAGACCCAGTACTTC
CDR3: CASSQEGGGRGETQYF

V: TRBV18
J: TRBJ1-5
D: NA
size: NA
DNA: TGTGCCAGCTCACCTACTCGCGGGCGGTATAGCAATCAGCCCCAGCATTTT
CDR3: CASSPTRGRYSNQPQHF

V: TRBV30
J: TRBJ1-2
D: NA
size: NA
DNA: TGTGCCTGGAGTAATAGGGGGAACTATGGCTACACCTTC
CDR3: CAWSNRGNYGYTF

V: TRBV18
J: TRBJ1-3
D: NA
size: NA
DNA: TGTGCCAGCTCACCCACCGCGGGGCAGGGCTCTGGAAACACCATATATTTT
CDR3: CASSPTAGQGSGNTIYF

V: TRBV14
J: TRBJ1-1
D: TRBD1
size: once
DNA: TGTGCCAGCAGACTTCAAGCCGGGACAGACGCTTTCTTT
CDR3: CASRLQAGTDAFF

V: TRBV30
J: TRBJ1-5
D: TRBD1
size: NA
DNA: TGTGCCTGGAGTGTACGCTCCGGGACAGTAAATCAGCCCCAGCATTTT
CDR3: CAWSVRSGTVNQPQHF

V: TRBV19
J: TRBJ2-2
D: TRBD1
size: NA
DNA: TGTGCCACTAGGACAGGGGTTAGTAGCGGGGAGCTGTTTTTT
CDR3: CATRTGVSSGELFF

V: TRBV7-2
J: TRBJ2-7
D: TRBD2
size: NA
DNA: TGTGCCAGCAGCCCGGGACTAGCGGGAGGCCCCTACGAGCAGTACTTC
CDR3: CASSPGLAGGPYEQYF

V: TRBV9
J: TRBJ2-3
D: NA
size: NA
DNA: TGTGCCAGCAGCGTAGGACAGACGATCACAGATACGCAGTATTTT
CDR3: CASSVGQTITDTQYF

V: TRBV6-6
J: TRBJ1-3
D: NA
size: NA
DNA: TGTGCCAGCAATCCTTTCTCTGGAAACACCATATATTTT
CDR3: CASNPFSGNTIYF

V: TRBV7-9
J: TRBJ2-5
D: NA
size: NA
DNA: TGTGCCAGCAGTCGTGACGCGCGGTTCCAAGAGACCCAGTACTTC
CDR3: CASSRDARFQETQYF

V: TRBV6-4
J: TRBJ1-2
D: NA
size: NA
DNA: TGTGCCAGCAGTGAGGATACAGGTTCTAATGGCTACACCTTC
CDR3: CASSEDTGSNGYTF

V: TRBV30
J: TRBJ1-1
D: TRBD1
size: NA
DNA: TGTGCCTGGAGTCCCTGGGGACAGGGGGAAGCTTTCTTT
CDR3: CAWSPWGQGEAFF

V: TRBV7-9
J: TRBJ1-1
D: NA
size: NA
DNA: TGTGCCAGCAGCTTATTGGCCAGGGGTGCTGATCGGGGAGCTTTCTTT
CDR3: CASSLLARGADRGAFF

V: TRBV18
J: TRBJ1-5
D: NA
size: NA
DNA: TGTGCCAGCTCACCACCCCCAGTCCATAGCAATCAGCCCCAGCATTTT
CDR3: CASSPPPVHSNQPQHF

V: TRBV7-3
J: TRBJ1-1
D: TRBD1
size: NA
DNA: TGTGCCAGCAGCGCAACAACAGGGGTGGAAACTGAAGCTTTCTTT
CDR3: CASSATTGVETEAFF

V: TRBV11-3
J: TRBJ2-1
D: TRBD1
size: few
DNA: TGTGCCAGCAGCTTAAGAGGGACAGGGGGGAATGAGCAGTTCTTC
CDR3: CASSLRGTGGNEQFF

V: TRBV28
J: TRBJ1-1
D: NA
size: few
DNA: TGTGCCAGCCTTTCTCCAGGGACAATGAACACTGAAGCTTTCTTT
CDR3: CASLSPGTMNTEAFF

V: TRBV25-1
J: TRBJ2-2
D: NA
size: NA
DNA: TGTGCCAGCAGGGGAACAGGGCGAGAAACCGGGGAGCTGTTTTTT
CDR3: CASRGTGRETGELFF

V: TRBV18
J: TRBJ2-5
D: NA
size: once
DNA: TGTGCCAGCTCACTTGAACCCTCTAGAGGTCAGACCCAGTACTTC
CDR3: CASSLEPSRGQTQYF

V: TRBV11-1
J: TRBJ2-7
D: TRBD1
size: NA
DNA: TGTGCCAGCAGTACCACGACAGGGACCTACGAGCAGTACTTC
CDR3: CASSTTTGTYEQYF

V: TRBV7-9
J: TRBJ2-3
D: NA
size: NA
DNA: TGTGCGGGGGGGAAGCGGTCCCAGGGGACAGATACGCAGTATTTT
CDR3: CAGGKRSQGTDTQYF

V: TRBV7-2
J: TRBJ1-2
D: TRBD1
size: NA
DNA: TGTGCCAGCAGCTCCTTCGCGGGACAGCTGAACTATGGCTACACCTTC
CDR3: CASSSFAGQLNYGYTF

V: TRBV28
J: TRBJ2-2
D: TRBD1
size: NA
DNA: TGTGCCAGCAGTTTTGCGCGGCAGGGGGCTAGGAACACCGGGGAGCTGTTTTTT
CDR3: CASSFARQGARNTGELFF

V: TRBV19
J: TRBJ1-2
D: TRBD1
size: NA
DNA: TGTGCCAGTAGTCCTGCAGGGGGCGCAAACTATGGCTACACCTTC
CDR3: CASSPAGGANYGYTF

V: TRBV7-9
J: TRBJ1-1
D: TRBD1
size: NA
DNA: TGTGCCAGCAGCTTAGTAACAGGGGACACTGAAGCTTTCTTT
CDR3: CASSLVTGDTEAFF

V: TRBV28
J: TRBJ2-3
D: TRBD2
size: NA
DNA: TGTGCCAGCAGTTCAGCGGGGACGCACGCAGATACGCAGTATTTT
CDR3: CASSSAGTHADTQYF

V: TRBV4-1
J: TRBJ1-3
D: NA
size: NA
DNA: TGCGCCAGCAGCCAAACCGACAGCTACTCTGGAAACACCATATATTTT
CDR3: CASSQTDSYSGNTIYF

V: TRBV30
J: TRBJ1-6
D: NA
size: NA
DNA: TGTGCCAGAGACGGGGGAATGGATTCACCCCTCCACTTT
CDR3: CARDGGMDSPLHF

V: TRBV4-3
J: TRBJ1-2
D: NA
size: NA
DNA: TGCGCCAGCAGCCAGTCGCGTTTTCAGGGCTCAAGAATTGGCTACACCTTC
CDR3: CASSQSRFQGSRIGYTF